Listed here are 24 T cell receptor beta chains from one sample, sequenced in a study of T-cell reconstitution after alpha-beta-depleted transplantation in children. Unique molecular identifiers were incorporated into the prepared TCRbeta library. TCRdb analysed the PCR reads with MiXCR anew, one entry per CDR3 protein. The data contain roughly 220,000 distinct CDR3 sequences, roughly a tenth of them singletons. The material was PBMCs from the stem cell graft donor, obtained from the stem cell graft. The receptors originated from a human donor who donated a stem cell graft to a child with SCID.

This clonotype showed up many times. This rearrangement joins TRBV7-2 to TRBJ1-2; D perhaps matches TRBD1 (5 bases). The CDR3 is made up of 16 amino acids. The germline V gene has CDR1 SGHTA and CDR2 FQGNSA. V was trimmed by 6 bases and J by 3 bases, leaving 20 bases between them. The CDR3 reads CASSGLLGTSYYGYTF. In nucleotides, the CDR3 is TGTGCCAGCAGTGGTCTATTGGGGACCTCCTACTATGGCTACACCTTC.

This clonotype was seen repeatedly, ten times or more. This chain uses TRBV5-1 with TRBJ1-2; D is perhaps TRBD1 (6 bases). Trimming took 0 bases from V and 3 from J, leaving 9 bases between them. Germline-derived CDR1 and CDR2 are SGHRS and YFSETQ. The CDR3 is 14 amino acids. The CDR3 is CASSLGQAHYGYTF. The CDR3 nucleotides are TGCGCCAGCAGCTTGGGACAGGCCCACTATGGCTACACCTTC.

This clonotype came up many times. The rearrangement uses TRBV5-5 and TRBJ2-1, with D perhaps TRBD2 (5 bases). The length of the CDR3 is 16 residues. Germline CDR1 reads SGHKS; CDR2 reads YYEKEE (reference sequence). V shed 1 base and J shed 0 bases, with 11 bases lying between them. As DNA, the CDR3 is TGTGCCAGCAGCTTGATTCGAGGGCGCTCCTACAATGAGCAGTTCTTC. Protein sequence: CASSLIRGRSYNEQFF.

The V and J genes are TRBV21-1 and TRBJ2-2; whether TRBD1, the table's D call, matches the DNA was not checked. TRBV21-1 has pseudogene status. The CDR3 totals 15 residues. In nucleotides, the CDR3 is TGTGCCAGCAGCAAACGGGCCAGGAACACCGGGGAGCTGTTTTTT. Its translation is CASSKRARNTGELFF.

This clonotype occurred many times. This chain joins TRBV4-3 and TRBJ1-1; TRBD1 matches at 11 bases. The CDR3 covers 19 residues. CDR1 LGHNA and CDR2 YSLEER come from the germline V gene. Losses at the gene ends were 0 bases for V and 1 base for J; bases not matched to a gene: 10. The CDR3 sequence: CASSQDPPWTGGKNTEAFF. CDR3 coding DNA: TGCGCCAGCAGCCAAGATCCCCCCTGGACAGGGGGCAAGAACACTGAAGCTTTCTTT.

This clonotype was seen at least ten times. The chain employs TRBV12-3 or TRBV12-4 and TRBJ2-1, with TRBD1 matching 7 bases. The CDR3 runs 15 residues. The V segment lost 5 bases and the J segment 2 bases; nucleotides outside the gene matches: 6. CDR3 in DNA: TGTGCCAGCAGTGAAAACAGGGGTCCCTACAATGAGCAGTTCTTC. Amino acid sequence: CASSENRGPYNEQFF.

Ten or more counts support this clonotype. The chain joins TRBV11-2 to TRBJ2-2; 8 bases are shared with TRBD2. Germline trimming cut 5 bases from V and 5 bases from J; bases unmatched to any gene: 16. The CDR3 length is 18 residues. Germline V lookup: CDR1 SGHAT, CDR2 FQNNGV. The CDR3 region is CASSPYRGLAPRTGELFF. Written as DNA, the CDR3 is TGTGCCAGCAGCCCATACCGAGGACTAGCCCCGAGGACCGGGGAGCTGTTTTTT.

This clonotype has a count of ten or more. This chain links TRBV28 with TRBJ1-5, with D perhaps TRBD1 (5 bases). Germline CDR1 is MDHEN and CDR2 is SYDVKM. Trimming stripped 3 bases from V and 6 bases from J, with 9 bases between. This CDR3 region has 13 residues. The chain's CDR3 is CASSLWGSQPQHF. In DNA, the CDR3 is TGTGCCAGCAGTTTGTGGGGGAGTCAGCCCCAGCATTTT.

Ten or more counts support this clonotype. V is TRBV12-3 or TRBV12-4 and J is TRBJ1-1, with TRBD1 matching over 11 bases. The junction had 7 bases not matched to a gene; V was cut back by 5 bases and J by 2 bases. The CDR3 spans 16 residues. CDR3 residues: CASSLRTGGGNTEAFF. The CDR3, as DNA: TGTGCCAGCAGTCTTAGGACAGGGGGCGGTAACACTGAAGCTTTCTTT.

This clonotype was seen many times. The chain couples TRBV7-9 to TRBJ1-3; 9 positions agree with TRBD1. Germline V gene lookup returns CDR1 SEHNR and CDR2 FQNEAQ (reference sequence). CDR3 length equals 16 residues. J was trimmed by 1 base and V by 5 bases; bases with no gene match: 6. In nucleotides, the CDR3 is TGTGCCAGCAGCCCCGGACAGGGGTATTCTGGAAACACCATATATTTT. The encoded protein is CASSPGQGYSGNTIYF.

This clonotype showed up just a few times. The genes are TRBV5-6 and TRBJ1-2; D is unresolved. The germline V gene has CDR1 SGHDT and CDR2 YYEEEE. V lost 1 base and J 6 bases, leaving 7 bases between the germline ends. This CDR3 spans 12 amino acids. DNA for the CDR3: TGTGCCAGCAGCTTGTCAAGCCATGGCTACACCTTC. Protein: CASSLSSHGYTF. Using reference TRBV5-6 and TRBJ1-2 for the parts outside the CDR3, the full variable domain is DAGVTQSPTHLIKTRGQQVTLRCSPKSGHDTVSWYQQALGQGPQFIFQYYEEEERQRGNFPDRFSGHQFPNYSSELNVNALLLGDSALYLCASSLSSHGYTFGSGTRLTVV.

In this sample, this clonotype turned up many times. This chain joins TRBV7-9 and TRBJ2-3; D unclear. The CDR3 consists of 19 residues. Trimming shortened V by 2 bases and J by 0 bases, and 21 bases separated the two germline ends. From germline, CDR1 is SEHNR and CDR2 FQNEAQ (reference sequence). CDR3 sequence reads: CASSLYGRAIQPSTDTQYF. In DNA form, the CDR3 reads TGTGCCAGCAGCTTATACGGAAGGGCCATCCAGCCCAGCACAGATACGCAGTATTTT.

This clonotype has ten or more counts. The rearrangement links TRBV28 to TRBJ2-2; 7 bases are a match to TRBD1. This CDR3 spans 17 amino acids. The ends lost 7 bases at V and 2 bases at J; junction bases unmatched: 13. The germline gives CDR1 MDHEN, CDR2 SYDVKM. CDR3 sequence (DNA): TGTGCCAGCACTTCTACAGGGGCTTCTGGAAACACCGGGGAGCTGTTTTTT. Translation gives CASTSTGASGNTGELFF.

This clonotype has ten or more counts. V gene TRBV6-1 combines with J gene TRBJ2-3; TRBD2 matches at 15 bases. Losses at the gene ends were 4 bases for V and 2 bases for J; bases not matched to a gene: 4. This CDR3 comprises 17 residues. Germline CDR1 MNHNS, CDR2 SASEGT. The CDR3 sequence: CASSAGLAGGPTDTQYF. CDR3 bases: TGTGCCAGCAGTGCCGGACTAGCGGGGGGGCCCACAGATACGCAGTATTTT.

At least ten counts were recorded for this clonotype. The rearrangement uses TRBV7-9 and TRBJ2-1, with no clear D. CDR3 length: 15 amino acids. V lost 1 base, J lost 0 bases, and 7 bases lay in between. CDR1 SEHNR and CDR2 FQNEAQ come from the germline V gene (reference sequence). The CDR3 bases are TGTGCCAGCAGCTTAGAGGCCCACTCCTACAATGAGCAGTTCTTC. It translates to CASSLEAHSYNEQFF.

This clonotype was recorded many times. The V gene is TRBV5-1, the J gene TRBJ1-1; 7 bases align to TRBD1. CDR1 SGHRS and CDR2 YFSETQ come from the germline V gene. This CDR3 spans 16 amino acids. V shed 0 bases and J 5 bases; nucleotides not matched to a gene: 10. The CDR3, as DNA: TGCGCCAGCAGCTTGGACCCAGACAGGGCGTCAACTGAAGCTTTCTTT. Translated, it gives CASSLDPDRASTEAFF.

This clonotype was found many times. The V gene is TRBV5-4, the J gene TRBJ2-7, with D perhaps assigned TRBD1 or TRBD2 (5 bases each). The CDR3 is 13 residues long. Between the trimmed V and J ends, which lost 4 bases and 0 bases, there was a span of 8 bases. The V gene's germline CDR1 is SGHNT and CDR2 YYREEE (reference sequence). The CDR3 here is CASSHGASYEQYF. The CDR3 nucleotides read TGTGCCAGCAGCCACGGGGCCTCCTACGAGCAGTACTTC. Combining the CDR3 with reference TRBV5-4 and TRBJ2-7 gives the whole variable domain ETGVTQSPTHLIKTRGQQVTLRCSSQSGHNTVSWYQQALGQGPQFIFQYYREEENGRGNFPPRFSGLQFPNYSSELNVNALELDDSALYLCASSHGASYEQYFGPGTRLTVT.

This clonotype has a count of ten or more. V gene TRBV5-6 combines with J gene TRBJ1-1; D possibly corresponds to TRBD1 (5 bases). V was cut by 4 bases and J by 1 base, with 14 bases left in between. CDR1 is SGHDT and CDR2 is YYEEEE in the germline V gene. CDR3 length: 15 residues. The CDR3 nucleotides are TGTGCCAGCAGCCCACCGGCCGGGGGGAACACTGAAGCTTTCTTT. Translation: CASSPPAGGNTEAFF.

This clonotype was detected many times. The J gene is TRBJ2-1, the V gene TRBV3-1; 8 nucleotides match TRBD2. The trim removed 4 bases at V and 5 bases at J, leaving 7 bases unmatched. Germline CDR1 LGHDT, CDR2 YNNKEL (reference sequence). The CDR3 covers 15 residues. Written as DNA, the CDR3 is TGTGCCAGCAGCCCAATAGCGGGGACGAACAATGAGCAGTTCTTC. This gives the protein CASSPIAGTNNEQFF.

Many counts were recorded for this clonotype. The CDR3 here is CASSLMSNTEAFF. The CDR3 bases are TGCGCCAGCAGCTTGATGTCCAACACTGAAGCTTTCTTT. The chain recombines TRBV5-1 with TRBJ1-1, with D unclear. The germline CDR1 and CDR2 sequences are SGHRS and YFSETQ. V lost 1 base, J lost 2 bases, and 6 bases lay in between. The CDR3 runs to 13 residues.

This clonotype has a count of ten or more. The chain links TRBV5-5 to TRBJ1-5, with a tentative D call TRBD1 (6 bases). V dropped 1 base and J dropped 6 bases, with 14 bases sitting between them. Germline values: CDR1 SGHKS, CDR2 YYEKEE (reference sequence). The CDR3 contains 15 residues. Here the CDR3 DNA reads TGTGCCAGCAGCTTGTTTTCAGGGGCGGGTCAGCCCCAGCATTTT. It translates to CASSLFSGAGQPQHF.

This clonotype was recorded many times. The chain links TRBV20-1 to TRBJ1-1, with a possible D match to TRBD1 (5 bases). The CDR3 loop spans 14 amino acids. Between the trimmed V and J ends, which lost 2 bases and 3 bases, there was a span of 13 bases. Per the germline V gene, CDR1 is DFQATT and CDR2 is SNEGSKA (reference sequence). CDR3: CSARMAGRDTEAFF. The CDR3 nucleotides read TGCAGTGCTAGAATGGCAGGGCGGGACACTGAAGCTTTCTTT.

This clonotype was seen at least ten times. The CDR3: CSARSGTGAEKLFF. CDR3 bases: TGCAGTGCTAGGTCCGGGACAGGGGCTGAAAAACTGTTTTTT. The chain uses TRBV20-1 and TRBJ1-4, with 10 positions matching TRBD1. There are 14 residues in the CDR3. The ends lost 3 bases at V and 7 bases at J; junction bases unmatched: 5. CDR1 and CDR2 from the germline V gene are DFQATT and SNEGSKA (reference sequence).

This clonotype occurred many times. The chain recombines TRBV27 with TRBJ2-1; D not resolved. The ends were cut back, 5 bases at V and 4 bases at J, with 6 bases in the middle. The CDR3 covers 12 residues. Germline loops: CDR1 MNHEY, CDR2 SMNVEV (reference sequence). The DNA of the CDR3 is TGTGCCAGCAGTCAGGTGTACAATGAGCAGTTCTTC. This translates into CASSQVYNEQFF.